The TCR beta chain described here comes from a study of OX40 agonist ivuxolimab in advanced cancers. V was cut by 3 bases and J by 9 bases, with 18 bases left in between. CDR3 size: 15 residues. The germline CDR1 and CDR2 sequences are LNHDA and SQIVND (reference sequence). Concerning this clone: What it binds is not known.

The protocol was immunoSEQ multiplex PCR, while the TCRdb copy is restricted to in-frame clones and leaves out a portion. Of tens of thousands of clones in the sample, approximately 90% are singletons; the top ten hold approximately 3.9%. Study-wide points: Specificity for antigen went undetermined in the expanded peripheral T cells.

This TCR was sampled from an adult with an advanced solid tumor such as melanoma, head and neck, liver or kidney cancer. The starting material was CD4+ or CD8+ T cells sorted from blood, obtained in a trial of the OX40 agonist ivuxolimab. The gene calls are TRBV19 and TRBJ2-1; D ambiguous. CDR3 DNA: TGTGCCAGTAGTATGGTTGGTCCGACGGTAGGTGAGCAGTTCTTC. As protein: CASSMVGPTVGEQFF.